This is a list of T cell receptor beta chains from one sample in a study of Ad26.COV2.S vaccination and SARS-CoV-2 variants. Method: immunoSEQ multiplex PCR; TCRdb's copy keeps in-frame clones and lacks some. Seen here are about 350,000 clones, 86% observed once, and the top ten hold roughly a tenth. Sample: peripheral blood, taken in a trial of Ad26.COV2.S vaccine versus placebo. Source of these receptors: a person aged 18 to 65 who received the Ad26.COV2.S COVID-19 vaccine or a placebo. Each CDR3 is given with its conserved first and last residue. Fields, in order: CDR3 DNA, CDR3 protein, clone size, V gene, D gene, J gene. The D gene is left open where the match is weak. Rows may omit the clone size; those that give it use once, few, many or a size class.

CDR3 DNA: TGTGCCAGCAGCCCTCTGCGGGGGGGTCGTAGTCTAGCCAAAAACATTCAGTACTTC; CDR3 protein: CASSPLRGGRSLAKNIQYF; clone size: .; V gene: TRBV7-8; D gene: TRBD2; J gene: TRBJ2-4
CDR3 DNA: TGTGCCAGCAGTAACATCCGGGACAGCTACGAGCAGTACTTC; CDR3 protein: CASSNIRDSYEQYF; clone size: .; V gene: TRBV28; D gene: TRBD1; J gene: TRBJ2-7
CDR3 DNA: TGTGCCAGCAGCCGCACGGGACTCGAGGGGTACACTGAAGCTTTCTTT; CDR3 protein: CASSRTGLEGYTEAFF; clone size: few; V gene: TRBV6-6; D gene: .; J gene: TRBJ1-1
CDR3 DNA: TGTGCCAGCAGCTTAGAGGTAGCGTACACCGGGGAGCTGTTTTTT; CDR3 protein: CASSLEVAYTGELFF; clone size: .; V gene: TRBV7-9; D gene: .; J gene: TRBJ2-2
CDR3 DNA: TGTGCCAGCAGTTTGGGACGGAGCACTGAAGCTTTCTTT; CDR3 protein: CASSLGRSTEAFF; clone size: .; V gene: TRBV12-3/TRBV12-4; D gene: .; J gene: TRBJ1-1
CDR3 DNA: TGCGCCAGCAGCCAAGACCAGGGGGTTTCCTACGAGCAGTACTTC; CDR3 protein: CASSQDQGVSYEQYF; clone size: .; V gene: TRBV4-3; D gene: TRBD1; J gene: TRBJ2-7
CDR3 DNA: TGTGCCAGCAGCTCCGAAGTGGGGATGAACACTGAAGCTTTCTTT; CDR3 protein: CASSSEVGMNTEAFF; clone size: .; V gene: TRBV5-4; D gene: .; J gene: TRBJ1-1
CDR3 DNA: TGTGCCAGCAGTTTAGAGGACAGATATAATGAAAAACTGTTTTTT; CDR3 protein: CASSLEDRYNEKLFF; clone size: .; V gene: TRBV27; D gene: .; J gene: TRBJ1-4
CDR3 DNA: TGTGCCAGCAGCCTCGGAGGCCGACACTACGAGCAGTACTTC; CDR3 protein: CASSLGGRHYEQYF; clone size: .; V gene: TRBV7-2; D gene: .; J gene: TRBJ2-7
CDR3 DNA: TGCAGCGTCATGACAGGGCCTACCTACGAGCAGTACTTC; CDR3 protein: CSVMTGPTYEQYF; clone size: .; V gene: TRBV29-1; D gene: TRBD1; J gene: TRBJ2-7
CDR3 DNA: TGTGCCAGCAGCTTAGAATCTGACAGGGATGGCTACACCTTC; CDR3 protein: CASSLESDRDGYTF; clone size: few; V gene: TRBV11-2; D gene: TRBD1; J gene: TRBJ1-2
CDR3 DNA: TGTGCCAGTAGTATGTCTGGGATTTGGACCGGGGAGCTGTTTTTT; CDR3 protein: CASSMSGIWTGELFF; clone size: few; V gene: TRBV19; D gene: .; J gene: TRBJ2-2
CDR3 DNA: TGTGCCAGCAGCTTGGAGGGGGGGCCAGATCAGCCCCAGCATTTT; CDR3 protein: CASSLEGGPDQPQHF; clone size: .; V gene: TRBV5-5; D gene: .; J gene: TRBJ1-5
CDR3 DNA: TGTGCCTCCACGGGGAGCGGACAATACGAGCAGTACTTC; CDR3 protein: CASTGSGQYEQYF; clone size: .; V gene: TRBV30; D gene: .; J gene: TRBJ2-7
CDR3 DNA: TGTGCCAGTAGGAGCGGGTGGGGGTTCAATGAGCAGTTCTTC; CDR3 protein: CASRSGWGFNEQFF; clone size: .; V gene: TRBV27; D gene: .; J gene: TRBJ2-1
CDR3 DNA: TGTGCCAGCAGTGAGCACGGGGGCTACACCTTC; CDR3 protein: CASSEHGGYTF; clone size: .; V gene: TRBV2; D gene: .; J gene: TRBJ1-2
CDR3 DNA: TGTGCCAGCAGGGGGACAGGGCCCGGCACTGAAGCTTTCTTT; CDR3 protein: CASRGTGPGTEAFF; clone size: .; V gene: TRBV7-9; D gene: TRBD1; J gene: TRBJ1-1
CDR3 DNA: TGTGCCAGTAGTATGCAGGCAGGGGGCCCCACAGATACGCAGTATTTT; CDR3 protein: CASSMQAGGPTDTQYF; clone size: .; V gene: TRBV19; D gene: TRBD1; J gene: TRBJ2-3
CDR3 DNA: TGCGCCAGCAGCCTTGACGGGAGCTCCTACAATGAGCAGTTCTTC; CDR3 protein: CASSLDGSSYNEQFF; clone size: .; V gene: TRBV4-3; D gene: .; J gene: TRBJ2-1
CDR3 DNA: TGTGCCATCAGTGGGCAGACAGATTTTGAGCAGTTCTTC; CDR3 protein: CAISGQTDFEQFF; clone size: .; V gene: TRBV10-3; D gene: .; J gene: TRBJ2-1
CDR3 DNA: TGTGCCAGCTCCCCTGGGACGGGGCTTCACAATGAGCAGTTCTTC; CDR3 protein: CASSPGTGLHNEQFF; clone size: .; V gene: TRBV7-9; D gene: .; J gene: TRBJ2-1
CDR3 DNA: TGTGCCACCTCTAAGTTGTCGGCGAATGAGCAGTTCTTC; CDR3 protein: CATSKLSANEQFF; clone size: .; V gene: TRBV24-1; D gene: .; J gene: TRBJ2-1
CDR3 DNA: TGTGCCAGCAGCTTAGTTGTCCATGAAGCTTTCTTT; CDR3 protein: CASSLVVHEAFF; clone size: .; V gene: TRBV7-2; D gene: .; J gene: TRBJ1-1
CDR3 DNA: TGTGCCAGCAGCTTTAGACAGGGGTCCTACGAGCAGTACTTC; CDR3 protein: CASSFRQGSYEQYF; clone size: .; V gene: TRBV7-2; D gene: TRBD1; J gene: TRBJ2-7
CDR3 DNA: TGCGCCAGCAGTGAGAGGACAGGGCAGCGGGAGACCCAGTACTTC; CDR3 protein: CASSERTGQRETQYF; clone size: .; V gene: TRBV10-1; D gene: TRBD1; J gene: TRBJ2-5
CDR3 DNA: TGTGCCAGCAGCTACTCGACAGAACTGAATTCACCCCTCCACTTT; CDR3 protein: CASSYSTELNSPLHF; clone size: .; V gene: TRBV3-1/TRBV3-2; D gene: .; J gene: TRBJ1-6
CDR3 DNA: TGTGCCAGCAGTGTTGGGGGGGAGGCCAAAAACATTCAGTACTTC; CDR3 protein: CASSVGGEAKNIQYF; clone size: .; V gene: TRBV28; D gene: TRBD2; J gene: TRBJ2-4
CDR3 DNA: TGTGCCAGCAGCCAAACTCCGAGACAGGGGTCCTATGGCTACACCTTC; CDR3 protein: CASSQTPRQGSYGYTF; clone size: once; V gene: TRBV3-1/TRBV3-2; D gene: TRBD1; J gene: TRBJ1-2
CDR3 DNA: TGTGCCACCAGTGACCCCCCTCCACAGGGCACGCAGTATTTT; CDR3 protein: CATSDPPPQGTQYF; clone size: .; V gene: TRBV24-1; D gene: .; J gene: TRBJ2-3
CDR3 DNA: TGTGCCAGTAGTATCTCTACAGGGTTGACCGGGGAGCTGTTTTTT; CDR3 protein: CASSISTGLTGELFF; clone size: .; V gene: TRBV19; D gene: .; J gene: TRBJ2-2
CDR3 DNA: TGTGCCAGCCAGGTTAGCGGGTCTAACAATGAGCAGTTCTTC; CDR3 protein: CASQVSGSNNEQFF; clone size: .; V gene: TRBV27; D gene: TRBD2; J gene: TRBJ2-1
CDR3 DNA: TGTGCCAGCAGCTTGGTAGAATCTCCCTACAATGAGCAGTTCTTC; CDR3 protein: CASSLVESPYNEQFF; clone size: .; V gene: TRBV5-6; D gene: .; J gene: TRBJ2-1
CDR3 DNA: TGTGCCAGCAGCTTGATCGACAGGGTGAACACCGGGGAGCTGTTTTTT; CDR3 protein: CASSLIDRVNTGELFF; clone size: .; V gene: TRBV5-4; D gene: TRBD1; J gene: TRBJ2-2
CDR3 DNA: TGTGCCAGCAGCCAAGATCGTTACGGACTGGCTTTCTTT; CDR3 protein: CASSQDRYGLAFF; clone size: few; V gene: TRBV3-1/TRBV3-2; D gene: .; J gene: TRBJ1-1
CDR3 DNA: TGTGCCACCAGTGATTTGAGGGCCCTCCCGGGACAGGGTACCGGGGAGCTGTTTTTT; CDR3 protein: CATSDLRALPGQGTGELFF; clone size: .; V gene: TRBV24-1; D gene: TRBD1; J gene: TRBJ2-2
CDR3 DNA: TGTGCCCAGCGCCGGTGCACTGAAGCTTTCTTT; CDR3 protein: CAQRRCTEAFF; clone size: .; V gene: TRBV21-1; D gene: .; J gene: TRBJ1-1